One sample yielded the 29 T cell receptor beta chains listed below, sequenced in a study of T cells in localized non-small cell lung cancer. Produced via immunoSEQ multiplex PCR; TCRdb's table is partial and in-frame only. Of more than 45,000 clones in the sample, approximately 86% were seen once. Sequenced here: PBMCs, sampled before any cancer treatment. The receptors derive from a man aged 35 to 69 with stage II lung adenocarcinoma.

The chain has TRBV2 and TRBJ1-1, with D possibly TRBD1 on 5 matching bases. V was clipped by 4 bases and J by 1 base, with 10 bases between them. This CDR3 contains 14 residues. Germline V gene lookup returns CDR1 SNHLY and CDR2 FYNNEI. CDR3 in amino acids: CASSARVGNTEAFF. The CDR3 DNA follows: TGTGCCAGCAGTGCCAGGGTGGGGAACACTGAAGCTTTCTTT. The full variable domain, completed using reference TRBV2 and TRBJ1-1, is EPEVTQTPSHQVTQMGQEVILRCVPISNHLYFYWYRQILGQKVEFLVSFYNNEISEKSEIFDDQFSVERPDGSNFTLKIRSTKLEDSAMYFCASSARVGNTEAFFGQGTRLTVV.

The gene calls are TRBV2 and TRBJ2-4, with TRBD1 matching 10 bases. V dropped 8 bases and J dropped 7; count of bases not matched to a gene: 14. The CDR3 covers 16 residues. Germline loops: CDR1 SNHLY, CDR2 FYNNEI. The CDR3 nucleotides are TGTGCCAGCGAGAGGGACAGGGGTTTTTCGGGGAACATTCAGTACTTC. Its protein is CASERDRGFSGNIQYF.

This rearrangement joins TRBV2 to TRBJ2-7, with 10 bases identical to TRBD1. Germline V gene sequence: CDR1 SNHLY, CDR2 FYNNEI. J lost 1 base, V lost 5 bases, and 5 bases had no gene match. CDR3 length: 15 residues. The CDR3 DNA reads TGTGCCAGCAGTTGGGACAGGGGCTTGTCCTACGAGCAGTACTTC. Translated: CASSWDRGLSYEQYF.

The chain has TRBV7-8 and TRBJ1-4; D unclear. The CDR3 consists of 15 residues. Germline CDR1 is SGHVS and CDR2 is FQNEAQ. V was shortened by 5 bases and J by 7 bases, with 17 bases between the two germline ends. The CDR3: CASSLGGESGEKLFF. The DNA of the CDR3 is TGTGCCAGCAGCCTTGGTGGGGAGAGTGGTGAAAAACTGTTTTTT.

This CDR3 reads CASGLLLDGRLSTDTQYF. CDR3 sequence (DNA): TGTGCTAGTGGTTTGCTCTTGGACGGACGGCTAAGCACAGATACGCAGTATTTT. V is TRBV12-5 and J is TRBJ2-3; D is ambiguous. This CDR3 has 18 amino acids. Germline lookup yields CDR1 LGHNT and CDR2 FRNRAP. V was shortened by 2 bases and J by 0 bases, with 18 bases between the two germline ends.

The chain recombines TRBV6-6 with TRBJ2-3; D gene ambiguous. The CDR3 is made up of 14 amino acids. Germline V lookup: CDR1 MNHNY, CDR2 SVGAGI (reference sequence). V shed 5 bases and J shed 1 base, with 10 bases lying between them. CDR3 DNA: TGTGCCAGCAGTCCCTGGGCGGGCACAGATACGCAGTATTTT. Residues: CASSPWAGTDTQYF.

The CDR3 spells CASSPWGNQPQHF. CDR3 nucleotides: TGTGCCAGCAGTCCATGGGGCAATCAGCCCCAGCATTTT. The rearrangement uses TRBV27 and TRBJ1-5; D is unclear. The CDR3 runs to 13 residues. V was trimmed by 5 bases and J by 2 bases, leaving 7 bases between them. Germline CDR1 MNHEY, CDR2 SMNVEV (reference sequence).

The chain carries TRBV4-1 and TRBJ2-3, with D possibly matching TRBD2 (6 bases). The CDR3 consists of 14 residues. V was shortened by 0 bases and J by 4 bases, with 8 bases between the two germline ends. Germline V gene data show CDR1 as MGHRA and CDR2 as YSYEKL. The CDR3 loop reads CASSQDGGADTQYF. CDR3 bases: TGCGCCAGCAGCCAAGATGGAGGGGCAGATACGCAGTATTTT.

The V call is TRBV5-1, the J call TRBJ2-7, with 8 positions matching TRBD1. CDR1 and CDR2 (germline): SGHRS, YFSETQ. V lost 7 bases to trimming and J lost 2 bases; unmatched junction nucleotides: 8. This CDR3 is built from 14 residues. The CDR3 DNA sequence: TGCGCCAGCGGATCCCAGACAGGGGCCTACGAGCAGTACTTC. Translated: CASGSQTGAYEQYF.

The rearrangement links TRBV5-4 to TRBJ2-7, with no clear D. This CDR3 has 14 residues. Germline V gene sequence: CDR1 SGHNT, CDR2 YYREEE (reference sequence). Trimming pared 1 base from V and 2 bases from J, leaving 10 bases between. For the CDR3, the DNA is TGTGCCAGCAGCTTGCTACCAGGTACCTACGAGCAGTACTTC. It codes for CASSLLPGTYEQYF.

The chain has TRBV7-6 and TRBJ2-5; 11 nucleotides match TRBD1. V lost 4 bases to trimming and J lost 5 bases; unmatched junction nucleotides: 9. The CDR3 contains 16 residues. Germline lookup yields CDR1 SGHVS and CDR2 FNYEAQ. The CDR3 DNA reads as TGTGCCAGCAGCTCGGACAGGGGGCGAATCAGTGAGACCCAGTACTTC. This encodes CASSSDRGRISETQYF.

The gene calls are TRBV4-1 and TRBJ2-5; TRBD1 agrees at 9 bases. There are 16 residues in the CDR3. Germline CDR1 reads MGHRA; CDR2 reads YSYEKL. The V gene end was trimmed by 3 bases and the J gene end by 6 bases; junction bases not matched to a gene: 11. The CDR3 coding sequence is TGCGCCAGCAGCCATGGATTGGGGACAGGGAGAAAGACCCAGTACTTC. It codes for CASSHGLGTGRKTQYF.

This sequence joins TRBV5-8 and TRBJ1-5, with TRBD1 matching over 7 bases. CDR3 length: 15 amino acids. The J segment lost 1 base and the V segment lost 2 bases, leaving 3 bases of the junction unmatched. Germline CDR1 is SGHTS and CDR2 is YDEGEE. CDR3 sequence reads: CASSLGRGSNQPQHF. The CDR3 DNA reads as TGTGCCAGCAGCTTAGGCAGGGGGAGCAATCAGCCCCAGCATTTT.

The V gene is TRBV19, the J gene TRBJ1-1; D might be TRBD1 (6 bases). The CDR3 is 17 amino acids. The V end lost 7 bases, the J end lost 5 bases, and 26 bases lay between the germline ends. Looked up from germline, CDR1 is LNHDA and CDR2 is SQIVND (reference sequence). The CDR3 sequence is CASTPKGAGAPGTEAFF. Written as DNA, the CDR3 is TGTGCCAGTACCCCTAAAGGGGCAGGGGCCCCCGGGACTGAAGCTTTCTTT.

The V and J genes are TRBV5-4 and TRBJ2-5; D is possibly TRBD1 or TRBD2 (6 bases each). Germline CDR1 reads SGHNT; CDR2 reads YYREEE (reference sequence). With 3 bases removed from V and 4 bases from J, the gap between germline ends came to 19 bases. The length of the CDR3 is 16 residues. For the CDR3, the DNA is TGTGCCAGCAGCTGGGAACAGGGCGGGGAAGGAGAGACCCAGTACTTC. Encoded protein: CASSWEQGGEGETQYF.

This clone has only a few counts. Different DNA sequences within this sample yield the same CDR3. The chain links TRBV5-1 to TRBJ1-1; D unresolved. The CDR3 covers 13 residues. The germline gives CDR1 SGHRS, CDR2 YFSETQ. Trimming left V 0 bases short and J 4 bases short, with 7 bases between. This chain's CDR3 is CASSLGAGTEAFF. The CDR3 DNA is TGCGCCAGCAGCTTGGGGGCAGGCACTGAAGCTTTCTTT. Complete variable domain (other parts from reference TRBV5-1 and TRBJ1-1): KAGVTQTPRYLIKTRGQQVTLSCSPISGHRSVSWYQQTPGQGLQFLFEYFSETQRNKGNFPGRFSGRQFSNSRSEMNVSTLELGDSALYLCASSLGAGTEAFFGQGTRLTVV.

Of note for this clone: The junction departs from the called germline gene at one end, perhaps through a read error. The chain combines TRBV15 with TRBJ1-2; D unclear. Germline V CDR1 and CDR2: LNHNV, YYDKDF (reference sequence). The CDR3 runs 16 residues. For the CDR3, the DNA is TGTGCCACCGGCAGAGAGTCCGGGCCCAGTCCTTATGGCTACACCTTC. Its translation is CATGRESGPSPYGYTF.

With regard to this clone: Other DNA variants within this sample encode the same CDR3. The chain links TRBV6-4 to TRBJ1-1; weak D call: TRBD1 (6 bases). The V and J ends lost 0 bases and 4 bases respectively, with 9 bases between them. Germline V gene sequence: CDR1 MRHNA, CDR2 SNTAGT. The CDR3 length is 14 residues. The CDR3 region is CASSDSSRGTEAFF. CDR3 nucleotide sequence: TGTGCCAGCAGTGACTCGAGCAGGGGCACTGAAGCTTTCTTT.

This clone was seen a single time. This sequence joins TRBV30 and TRBJ1-3; D remains unclear. Germline lookup yields CDR1 GTSNPN and CDR2 SVGIG (reference sequence). CDR3 length: 12 amino acids. Trimming pared 2 bases from V and 5 bases from J, leaving 7 bases between. CDR3 nucleotide sequence: TGTGCCTGGAGTCTCATTAGAAACACCATATATTTT. It codes for CAWSLIRNTIYF.

This chain joins TRBV30 and TRBJ2-2, with D possibly being TRBD2 (5 bases). Germline CDR1 and CDR2: GTSNPN and SVGIG (reference sequence). The length of the CDR3 is 17 residues. V lost 8 bases, J lost 0 bases, and 22 bases lay in between. In DNA form, the CDR3 reads TGTGCCCATTCCCCCGGACTGACCCGGGCGAACACCGGGGAGCTGTTTTTT. Translating gives CAHSPGLTRANTGELFF.

This rearrangement joins TRBV5-5 to TRBJ1-4; D ambiguous. The V gene lost 1 base and the J gene lost 11 bases, with 12 bases spanning the gap. CDR3 size: 13 residues. The germline V gene has CDR1 SGHKS and CDR2 YYEKEE (reference sequence). The DNA for the CDR3 is TGTGCCAGCAGCTTGCACGAGGGAGGGAAACTGTTTTTT. It codes for CASSLHEGGKLFF.

The chain links TRBV4-2 to TRBJ2-1; 13 nucleotides match TRBD2. The germline gives CDR1 LGHNA, CDR2 YNFKEQ. Germline trimming cut 5 bases from V and 4 bases from J; bases unmatched to any gene: 5. The CDR3 totals 16 residues. Written as DNA, the CDR3 is TGTGCCAGCAGCGCGAGACTAGCGGGGGGTTACAATGAGCAGTTCTTC. It yields the protein CASSARLAGGYNEQFF.

This clone was seen a few times. The chain combines TRBV9 with TRBJ2-2; the D gene is possibly TRBD2 (5 bases). Germline CDR1 and CDR2: SGDLS and YYNGEE. Between the trimmed V and J ends, which lost 3 bases and 3 bases, there was a span of 12 bases. This CDR3 is 15 amino acids long. CDR3 sequence: CASSEQWGDTGELFF. The CDR3 coding sequence is TGTGCCAGCAGCGAGCAGTGGGGAGACACCGGGGAGCTGTTTTTT.

CDR3 loop: CASSLLTGDLDTEAFF. The CDR3 coding sequence is TGCGCCAGCAGCCTCTTAACAGGGGATCTAGACACTGAAGCTTTCTTT. The genes are TRBV5-1 and TRBJ1-1; 7 bases agree with TRBD1. The germline V gene encodes CDR1 SGHRS and CDR2 YFSETQ. This CDR3 spans 16 amino acids. After removal of 4 bases from V and 3 bases from J, the junction contained 12 bases not matched to a gene.

The CDR3 region has the DNA TGCGCCAGCAGCCTATTAGTGGTTAAAAGCCGCGCGCAGTATTTT. It yields the protein CASSLLVVKSRAQYF. V is TRBV4-1 and J is TRBJ2-3; D is ambiguous. The CDR3 runs 15 residues. Germline V lookup: CDR1 MGHRA, CDR2 YSYEKL. The V and J ends lost 4 bases and 10 bases respectively, with 21 bases between them.

The chain uses TRBV28 and TRBJ2-2, with 14 bases aligning to TRBD2. The CDR3 runs to 16 residues. The V gene's germline CDR1 is MDHEN and CDR2 SYDVKM. The trim removed 10 bases at V and 2 bases at J, leaving 6 bases unmatched. The CDR3 region has the DNA TGTGCCACCACGGGACTAGCGGGGGAAAACACCGGGGAGCTGTTTTTT. Protein sequence: CATTGLAGENTGELFF.

The V call is TRBV6-6, the J call TRBJ2-2, with D uncertain. Germline V gene sequence: CDR1 MNHNY, CDR2 SVGAGI (reference sequence). The CDR3 totals 14 residues. V dropped 6 bases and J dropped 5 bases, with 13 bases sitting between them. The CDR3 here is CASSTDRKTGELFF. The CDR3 bases are TGTGCCAGCAGCACTGATCGGAAAACCGGGGAGCTGTTTTTT.

CDR3 bases: TGTGCCAGCAGCTCCGGACTAGTCTACAATGAGCAGTTCTTC. It encodes CASSSGLVYNEQFF. The chain employs TRBV7-9 and TRBJ2-1, with TRBD2 matching 7 bases. Germline V gene sequence: CDR1 SEHNR, CDR2 FQNEAQ (reference sequence). The V segment lost 4 bases and the J segment 3 bases; nucleotides outside the gene matches: 3. CDR3 size: 14 residues.

CDR3 loop: CASSLSPGSTEAFF. The CDR3 bases are TGTGCCAGCAGCTTAAGCCCGGGGAGCACTGAAGCTTTCTTT. This chain connects TRBV7-2 to TRBJ1-1; D not certain. Germline CDR1 reads SGHTA; CDR2 reads FQGNSA. The CDR3 has 14 amino acids. Trimming stripped 2 bases from V and 4 bases from J, with 11 bases between.